These 23 T cell receptor beta chains came from one sample sequenced in a study of CD8 T cells in ankylosing spondylitis. Study conclusions and caveats: In ankylosing spondylitis blood, a motif of eight highly homologous TCR beta variants appeared characteristic.

One entry per CDR3 protein, called by TCRdb with MiXCR from the 5' RACE reads. Among around 440,000 distinct CDR3 sequences listed, roughly 17% were seen once. Their antigens remain unidentified. Material: blood, either unsorted or a sorted T cell fraction (not recorded which). These receptors came from a male donor with ankylosing spondylitis.

This clonotype was seen only a few times. The rearrangement uses TRBV4-1 and TRBJ2-7; 9 nucleotides align to TRBD2. Per the germline V gene, CDR1 is MGHRA and CDR2 is YSYEKL. The CDR3 runs 16 residues. V lost 5 bases to trimming and J lost 2 bases; unmatched junction nucleotides: 10. Written as DNA, the CDR3 is TGCGCCAGCAGCGGGGGACCCGGACTAGCGACCTACGAGCAGTACTTC. Translated, it gives CASSGGPGLATYEQYF.

As regards this clonotype: A single base separates this from a much larger clone, so it may be a read error. The V gene is TRBV7-2, the J gene TRBJ2-2; TRBD2 is a possible D gene (6 bases). The germline V gene has CDR1 SGHTA and CDR2 FQGNSA. V lost 4 bases and J lost 1, with 10 bases in between. The CDR3 extends over 15 amino acids. In DNA, the CDR3 is TGTGCCAGCAGCTGGGGCGGGATGAACACCGGGGAGCTGTTTTTT. It translates to CASSWGGMNTGELFF.

In its sample, this clonotype was seen a few times. The rearrangement joins TRBV27 to TRBJ2-1; tentatively, D is TRBD2 (6 bases). Germline CDR1 reads MNHEY; CDR2 reads SMNVEV (reference sequence). V gave up 6 bases and J gave up 5 bases, with 11 bases separating them. The CDR3 length is 13 residues. CDR3 DNA sequence: TGTGCCAGCAGCCCGGGACTGCACAATGAGCAGTTCTTC. Protein product: CASSPGLHNEQFF.

The chain uses TRBV7-9 and TRBJ2-5; 8 bases map to TRBD1. V dropped 2 bases and J dropped 5; count of bases not matched to a gene: 7. CDR3 length: 15 residues. Germline CDR1 is SEHNR and CDR2 is FQNEAQ (reference sequence). The CDR3 sequence: CASSLQGAIGETQYF. The CDR3 nucleotides read TGTGCCAGCAGCTTACAGGGGGCGATCGGTGAGACCCAGTACTTC.

The chain carries TRBV29-1 and TRBJ1-4, with D unresolved. V lost 5 bases, J lost 5 bases, and 9 bases lay in between. Germline V gene sequence: CDR1 SQVTM, CDR2 ANQGSEA. The CDR3 is 12 amino acids. The CDR3 DNA is TGCAGCGTTTCCGCCCTGAATGAAAAACTGTTTTTT. Its protein is CSVSALNEKLFF.

This chain connects TRBV20-1 to TRBJ1-2, with TRBD1 identical over 9 bases. Germline V lookup: CDR1 DFQATT, CDR2 SNEGSKA (reference sequence). This CDR3 comprises 14 residues. Losses at the gene ends were 5 bases for V and 6 bases for J; bases not matched to a gene: 10. In DNA form, the CDR3 reads TGCAGTGCTCCAAAAACAGGGGGCGCGAATGGCTACACCTTC. It encodes CSAPKTGGANGYTF.

This clonotype was picked up a small number of times. The V call is TRBV5-1, the J call TRBJ1-2; D gene ambiguous. V shed 0 bases and J shed 1 base, with 13 bases lying between them. Germline V gene data show CDR1 as SGHRS and CDR2 as YFSETQ. CDR3 size: 16 residues. For the CDR3, the DNA is TGCGCCAGCAGCTTGGAATCGAGCTGGAGTAACTATGGCTACACCTTC. It translates to CASSLESSWSNYGYTF.

V is TRBV12-3 or TRBV12-4 and J is TRBJ2-1, with unresolved D. Trimming pared 8 bases from V and 7 bases from J, leaving 12 bases between. The CDR3 is made up of 12 amino acids. CDR3 in DNA: TGTGCCAGCCGATCGAGGCGGAATGAGCAGTTCTTC. This gives the protein CASRSRRNEQFF.

The gene calls are TRBV7-9 and TRBJ2-1, with 8 bases aligning to TRBD2. The length of the CDR3 is 15 residues. The V gene end was trimmed by 5 bases and the J gene end by 8 bases; junction bases not matched to a gene: 11. Germline assignment: CDR1 SEHNR and CDR2 FQNEAQ (reference sequence). The CDR3 here is CASSLTGTSLDEQFF. For the CDR3, the DNA is TGTGCCAGCAGCCTCACCGGGACTAGTTTGGATGAGCAGTTCTTC.

This clonotype has more than one count but fewer than ten. This chain joins TRBV20-1 and TRBJ1-6, with a possible D match to TRBD1 (5 bases). Per the germline V gene, CDR1 is DFQATT and CDR2 is SNEGSKA (reference sequence). Trimming pared 3 bases from V and 7 bases from J, leaving 16 bases between. The CDR3 loop spans 15 amino acids. Here the CDR3 DNA reads TGCAGTGCTAGGCCGGGACCCAACCTCAATTCACCCCTCCACTTT. It encodes CSARPGPNLNSPLHF.

This clonotype was counted between two and nine times. V usage is TRBV20-1 and J usage is TRBJ2-3; TRBD2 might be the D (7 bases). Deletions cut 8 bases from V and 4 bases from J, with 16 bases between. Germline V gives CDR1 DFQATT, CDR2 SNEGSKA (reference sequence). CDR3 length: 13 residues. This CDR3 reads CSPTGGASDTQYF. Here the CDR3 DNA reads TGCAGTCCCACGGGGGGCGCTTCAGATACGCAGTATTTT.

This chain uses TRBV5-1 with TRBJ2-1, with TRBD2 matching 8 bases. With 1 base clipped from V and 8 bases from J, the junction kept 11 bases outside the gene matches. Germline lookup yields CDR1 SGHRS and CDR2 YFSETQ. This CDR3 comprises 16 residues. CDR3 region: CASSLRESGSTDEQFF. The CDR3 nucleotides are TGCGCCAGCAGCTTGCGGGAAAGCGGGAGTACGGATGAGCAGTTCTTC.

CDR3 amino acids: CASSQDPSGLYNEQFF. DNA of the CDR3: TGTGCCAGCAGCCAAGATCCTAGCGGGTTATACAATGAGCAGTTCTTC. The chain joins TRBV14 to TRBJ2-1; TRBD2 aligns across 8 bases. This CDR3 has 16 amino acids. Germline loops: CDR1 SGHDN, CDR2 FVKESK. With 0 bases clipped from V and 4 bases from J, the junction kept 5 bases outside the gene matches.

This clonotype was observed a handful of times. The chain recombines TRBV10-3 with TRBJ1-4; 10 bases are a match to TRBD1. The germline V gene has CDR1 ENHRY and CDR2 SYGVKD. V shed 4 bases, J shed 8 bases, and the junction held 4 bases outside the gene matches. This CDR3 contains 14 residues. The CDR3 bases are TGTGCCATCAGTGGGGGGACAGGGGTCGAAAAACTGTTTTTT. Its translation: CAISGGTGVEKLFF.

The CDR3: CASSFKPAGGVYEQYF. The CDR3 nucleotides are TGTGCCAGCAGCTTTAAGCCCGCGGGGGGTGTCTACGAGCAGTACTTC. The J gene is TRBJ2-7, the V gene TRBV13, with 8 bases identical to TRBD2. There are 16 residues in the CDR3. V dropped 3 bases and J dropped 3; count of bases not matched to a gene: 10. Per the germline V gene, CDR1 is PRHDT and CDR2 is FYEKMQ (reference sequence).

The V call is TRBV27, the J call TRBJ2-1; D possibly uses TRBD1 or TRBD2 (5 bases each). The germline V gene encodes CDR1 MNHEY and CDR2 SMNVEV (reference sequence). This CDR3 has 15 residues. Trimming stripped 4 bases from V and 7 bases from J, with 17 bases between. The CDR3 bases are TGTGCCAGCAGTTCCTTTACCGGGGCCATTAATGAGCAGTTCTTC. Translation: CASSSFTGAINEQFF.

CDR3 residues: CASSVGYSSPADTQYF. In nucleotides, the CDR3 is TGTGCCAGCAGCGTAGGGTATTCTAGTCCCGCAGATACGCAGTATTTT. The chain links TRBV9 to TRBJ2-3; D unresolved. Trimming cost V 0 bases and J 4 bases, with 15 bases left between them. Germline-derived CDR1 and CDR2 are SGDLS and YYNGEE. The CDR3 totals 16 residues.

About this clonotype: The germline gene is not matched at one end of the junction; a read error may be the cause. The chain has TRBV7-7 and TRBJ2-5; 10 positions agree with TRBD2. Per the germline V gene, CDR1 is SSHAT and CDR2 is FNYEAQ (reference sequence). The CDR3 contains 20 residues. CDR3 coding DNA: TGTGCTAGCAGCTTAGAGCCTCGTAGTAGCGGGGGGCCGGGTCGGGAGACCCAGTACTTC. Translating it yields CASSLEPRSSGGPGRETQYF.

The chain combines TRBV9 with TRBJ1-1; TRBD1 might be the D (6 bases). This CDR3 spans 16 amino acids. V was cut by 1 base and J by 0 bases, with 13 bases left in between. The V gene's germline CDR1 is SGDLS and CDR2 YYNGEE. In DNA, the CDR3 is TGTGCCAGCAGCGTATCCGGCGGGGGCATGAACACTGAAGCTTTCTTT. It is translated as CASSVSGGGMNTEAFF. Drawing the rest from reference TRBV9 and TRBJ1-1, the complete variable domain is DSGVTQTPKHLITATGQRVTLRCSPRSGDLSVYWYQQSLDQGLQFLIQYYNGEERAKGNILERFSAQQFPDLHSELNLSSLELGDSALYFCASSVSGGGMNTEAFFGQGTRLTVV.

This chain joins TRBV11-2 and TRBJ2-3, with D uncertain. The V end lost 0 bases, the J end lost 0 bases, and 13 bases lay between the germline ends. Germline V gives CDR1 SGHAT, CDR2 FQNNGV. This CDR3 has 17 amino acids. This CDR3 reads CASSLDLRSTSTDTQYF. The CDR3 coding sequence is TGTGCCAGCAGCTTAGATCTGCGCTCCACTAGCACAGATACGCAGTATTTT.

This chain joins TRBV6-1 and TRBJ1-3, with D possibly being TRBD1 (6 bases). The germline gives CDR1 MNHNS, CDR2 SASEGT. V shed 6 bases and J shed 2 bases, with 14 bases lying between them. The CDR3 contains 15 residues. The CDR3, as DNA: TGTGCCAGCAGCCCTGACAGGCACGCTGGAAACACCATATATTTT. This sequence encodes CASSPDRHAGNTIYF.

The chain has TRBV9 and TRBJ2-5; 7 bases match TRBD1. Germline V CDR1 and CDR2: SGDLS, YYNGEE. CDR3 length equals 14 residues. With 0 bases clipped from V and 5 bases from J, the junction kept 4 bases outside the gene matches. In nucleotides, the CDR3 is TGTGCCAGCAGCGTAGTCGCCAGGGGGGAGACCCAGTACTTC. Translating gives CASSVVARGETQYF. Using reference TRBV9 and TRBJ2-5 for the parts outside the CDR3, the full variable domain is DSGVTQTPKHLITATGQRVTLRCSPRSGDLSVYWYQQSLDQGLQFLIQYYNGEERAKGNILERFSAQQFPDLHSELNLSSLELGDSALYFCASSVVARGETQYFGPGTRLLVL.

The chain links TRBV29-1 to TRBJ2-1, with TRBD1 as a possible D gene (6 bases). V lost 8 bases and J 2 bases, leaving 16 bases between the germline ends. This CDR3 is built from 14 residues. Germline assignment: CDR1 SQVTM and CDR2 ANQGSEA. CDR3: CSSWKGGAYNEQFF. In nucleotides, the CDR3 is TGCAGCTCCTGGAAAGGGGGTGCCTACAATGAGCAGTTCTTC.